Listed below are T cell receptor beta chains from one sample, sequenced in a study of blood T cell repertoires in COVID-19. Sequencing used immunoSEQ multiplex PCR; TCRdb keeps in-frame clones, though not all of them. Here the sample spans 9,500 to 15,000 clones, around 83% being singletons. Source material: peripheral blood. These receptors originate from a human donor in a cohort sampled during active COVID-19. CDR3s include the opening cysteine and the closing phenylalanine or tryptophan. D genes are given only for firm matches. Size is stated for part of the rows, as once, few or many counts, or as a class when the clone is expanded.

size,V,D,J,DNA,CDR3
NA,TRBV6-5,NA,TRBJ1-1,TGTGCCAGCAGTACCAGGACAGACACTGAAGCTTTCTTT,CASSTRTDTEAFF
NA,TRBV28,NA,TRBJ1-2,TGTGCCACCGTAAGTCCAGGACAGAAATTTTATGGCTACACCTTC,CATVSPGQKFYGYTF
few,TRBV4-1,TRBD2,TRBJ2-1,TGCGCCAGCAGAAGACTAGCGGGGGGAAGGAATGAGCAGTTCTTC,CASRRLAGGRNEQFF
NA,TRBV5-1,NA,TRBJ1-1,TGCGCCAGCAGCTTGGGGCAGGAGAACACTGAAGCTTTCTTT,CASSLGQENTEAFF
NA,TRBV18,NA,TRBJ2-6,TGTGCCAGCTCGACCGGACAGATTGGGGCCAACGTCCTGACTTTC,CASSTGQIGANVLTF
NA,TRBV6-1,TRBD2,TRBJ2-7,TGTGCCAGCAGTGAACTCCGGGGCGGGGGCGAGCAGTACTTC,CASSELRGGGEQYF
NA,TRBV5-1,NA,TRBJ2-7,TGCGCCAGCAGCTTGGAGGGCAGCCGAAGCCACAAGGAGGTCTACGAGCAGTACTTC,CASSLEGSRSHKEVYEQYF
NA,TRBV21-1,NA,TRBJ2-2,TGTGCCAGCAGCAAAGCGGTAGCGGCGATAACGAACACCGGGGAGCTGTTTTTT,CASSKAVAAITNTGELFF
NA,TRBV30,TRBD1,TRBJ1-1,TGTGCCTCGACAGGGGGAAGGACTGAAGCTTTCTTT,CASTGGRTEAFF
NA,TRBV4-3,TRBD1,TRBJ2-7,TGCGCCAGCAGCCACCGGACAGGGGACGAGCAGTACTTC,CASSHRTGDEQYF
NA,TRBV28,NA,TRBJ2-7,TGTGCCAGCAGTTTATGGGGGGGTCCCTACGGGAGTTACGAGCAGTACTTC,CASSLWGGPYGSYEQYF
NA,TRBV4-1,TRBD1,TRBJ1-2,TGCGCCAGCGGGGGACAGGGAACCCTGGAGCGTGGCTACACCTTC,CASGGQGTLERGYTF
NA,TRBV30,TRBD1,TRBJ1-2,TGTGCCTGGAGAGGACAGGGGGGAGGCTATGGCTACACCTTC,CAWRGQGGGYGYTF
NA,TRBV10-3,TRBD1,TRBJ2-5,TGTGCCATCAGTCAGTGGACAGGGGGAGAGACCCAGTACTTC,CAISQWTGGETQYF
NA,TRBV10-3,NA,TRBJ2-7,TGTGCCATCAAAAAGACGGAGGACTACGAGCAGTACTTC,CAIKKTEDYEQYF
NA,TRBV10-3,TRBD2,TRBJ2-7,TGTGCCATCAGTGAGGGGACTAGCGGCTACGAGCAGTACTTC,CAISEGTSGYEQYF
NA,TRBV2,NA,TRBJ2-4,TGTGCCAGCAGCAGACTAGTACCCACCAAAAACATTCAGTACTTC,CASSRLVPTKNIQYF
NA,TRBV29-1,NA,TRBJ2-3,TGCAGCGTTGACGCCCCCCCCGGGACAGATACGCAGTATTTT,CSVDAPPGTDTQYF
NA,TRBV21-1,NA,TRBJ2-7,TGTGCCAGCAGCCACAGGGGCCGTCGGCACGAGCAGTACTTC,CASSHRGRRHEQYF
NA,TRBV16,NA,TRBJ2-3,TGTGCCAGCAGCCAATCGGGCAGGGCCACAGATACGCAGTATTTT,CASSQSGRATDTQYF
NA,TRBV3-1/TRBV3-2,TRBD2,TRBJ2-7,TGTGCCAGCAGCCCATGGGGGGCGGGAGGCGAGAACGAGCAGTACTTC,CASSPWGAGGENEQYF
NA,TRBV2,NA,TRBJ2-1,TGTGCCAGCAGGACTAACTCCTACAATGAGCAGTTCTTC,CASRTNSYNEQFF
NA,TRBV30,TRBD2,TRBJ2-5,TGTGCCTGGAGTTTAGCGGGGAGCACGTACCAAGAGACCCAGTACTTC,CAWSLAGSTYQETQYF